This passage covers 9 T cell receptor beta chains from one sample sequenced in a study of Graves' ophthalmopathy and Graves' hyperthyroidism. The study amplified TCR beta CDR3 regions using RNA transcripts. The workflow started with a first-round RT-PCR run with HTBI primers and then moved on to a second-round multiplex PCR. TCRdb fed the multiplex PCR reads into MiXCR, producing one record per CDR3 protein. The data show almost 750,000 distinct CDR3 sequences, roughly 40% seen once. Sample: peripheral blood. The receptor source for this set is an adult man with Graves' ophthalmopathy.

This clonotype was picked up a small number of times. V gene TRBV14 combines with J gene TRBJ2-1; D may be TRBD1 (6 bases). CDR3 length: 15 amino acids. Trimming removed 3 bases at V and 3 bases at J, with 12 bases between. CDR1 and CDR2 from the germline V gene are SGHDN and FVKESK. This CDR3 is CASSHLQGFYNEQFF. The DNA of the CDR3 is TGTGCCAGCAGCCACTTACAGGGTTTCTACAATGAGCAGTTCTTC.

This clonotype has ten or more counts. The chain joins TRBV7-8 to TRBJ2-7; no reliable D call. Germline lookup yields CDR1 SGHVS and CDR2 FQNEAQ. This CDR3 has 14 amino acids. Trimming took off 5 bases at V and 2 bases at J, with 13 bases between the two ends. The CDR3 coding sequence is TGTGCCAGCAGCCCCCTGGGGATGGCCTACGAGCAGTACTTC. As protein: CASSPLGMAYEQYF.

The chain uses TRBV7-2 and TRBJ2-5; the D gene is possibly TRBD2 (5 bases). Germline V gives CDR1 SGHTA, CDR2 FQGNSA. The CDR3 totals 14 residues. Trimming left V 1 base short and J 7 bases short, with 13 bases between. The CDR3 coding sequence is TGTGCCAGCAGCTTAGAACCTAGCTCTCCGACCCAGTACTTC. Amino acids: CASSLEPSSPTQYF.

This chain links TRBV7-3 with TRBJ1-1; 10 nucleotides align to TRBD1. The length of the CDR3 is 15 residues. V shed 4 bases and J 2 bases; nucleotides not matched to a gene: 4. The germline V gene has CDR1 SGHTA and CDR2 FQGTGA. CDR3 loop: CASSSTGGRNTEAFF. CDR3 nucleotides: TGTGCCAGCAGCTCGACAGGGGGCCGAAACACTGAAGCTTTCTTT.

Of note for this clonotype: A read error is likely, as this CDR3 ends without the conserved phenylalanine or tryptophan. The rearrangement links TRBV10-3 to TRBJ1-2; 9 positions match TRBD1. The CDR3 has 15 amino acids. CDR1 is ENHRY and CDR2 is SYGVKD in the germline V gene. In DNA form, the CDR3 reads TGTGCCAGCAGTCAAACACAGGGGGCGTTCGATGGCTACACCCTC. Amino acid sequence: CASSQTQGAFDGYTL.

This clonotype was seen only once. The chain uses TRBV10-3 and TRBJ1-2, with 7 bases identical to TRBD1. This CDR3 comprises 15 residues. Losses at the gene ends were 6 bases for V and 5 bases for J; bases not matched to a gene: 12. CDR1 is ENHRY, CDR2 SYGVKD, per germline. The CDR3 nucleotides read TGTGCCATCAGCGCCACCGAGACAGGGCTTTATGGCTACACCTTC. Its protein is CAISATETGLYGYTF.

The chain couples TRBV29-1 to TRBJ1-2, with TRBD1 as a possible D gene (5 bases). This CDR3 contains 11 residues. The germline V and J ends were trimmed by 5 bases and 5 bases, with 9 bases remaining between them. Germline values: CDR1 SQVTM, CDR2 ANQGSEA. The CDR3 loop is CSVQGGYGYTF. The CDR3 DNA reads as TGCAGCGTTCAGGGAGGGTATGGCTACACCTTC.

Comments on this clonotype: A much larger clone is a single base away; this may be a read error. The J gene is TRBJ1-1, the V gene TRBV29-1; D gene unclear. V shed 7 bases and J shed 0 bases, with 9 bases lying between them. Germline V lookup: CDR1 SQVTM, CDR2 ANQGSEA. This CDR3 spans 12 amino acids. This chain's CDR3 is CSAGDVNTEAFF. Here the CDR3 DNA reads TGCAGCGCCGGCGATGTGAACACTGAAGCTTTCTTT.

The CDR3 is CASSDTGQGIYEQYF. The CDR3 bases are TGTGCCAGCAGTGATACGGGACAGGGTATATACGAGCAGTACTTC. The rearrangement uses TRBV2 and TRBJ2-5, with 9 bases matching TRBD1. The end of the DNA aligns better with TRBJ2-7, so the J call may be wrong. The CDR3 is made up of 15 amino acids. Germline-derived CDR1 and CDR2 are SNHLY and FYNNEI.